Reported below is one TCR beta chain. This sample stems from a study of blood T cell repertoires in COVID-19. Clones were read by immunoSEQ multiplex PCR, and TCRdb kept only the in-frame ones, dropping some. This sample has some 80,000 clones, with about 78% found just once. CDR1 is SGHNT and CDR2 is YYREEE in the germline V gene (reference sequence). The CDR3 is 16 amino acids. V lost 5 bases, J lost 0 bases, and 12 bases lay in between. V and J are TRBV5-4 and TRBJ2-6; a possible D gene is TRBD1 (5 bases). Sequencing input: peripheral blood. This clonotype was obtained from a human donor in a cohort sampled during active COVID-19. CDR3 sequence reads: CASRGALDSGANVLTF. DNA for the CDR3: TGTGCCAGCAGAGGGGCACTGGACTCTGGGGCCAACGTCCTGACTTTC.